Given below is one TCR beta chain in context. The antigen is not known. The data belong to a study of monozygotic twins with inflammatory bowel disease. Study-wide results and caveats: IBD patients, compared with healthy twins, shared fewer clonotypes with others (especially with disease activity).

This CDR3 spans 13 amino acids. Germline-derived CDR1 and CDR2 are MNHEY and SVGAGI. TCRdb reprocessed the 5' RACE reads and reports one entry per CDR3 protein, with no DNA. The listing contains 420,000 or so distinct CDR3 sequences. This receptor was identified in a human donor with ulcerative colitis or Crohn's disease, or a healthy co-twin of an affected twin (not recorded which). The sequenced sample was blood. The chain joins TRBV6-5 to TRBJ2-5. This chain's CDR3 is CASSYSAWKTQYF.